The TCR beta chain described here comes from a study of graft-versus-host responses after intestinal transplantation. In the study overall: Recipients uniformly received anti-thymocyte globulin induction, followed by tacrolimus and steroids for about three years. Study results and caveats: Allograft graft-versus-host to host-versus-graft clonal ratios ran high in patients with graft-donor T cell macrochimerism.

For this clone: The antigen remains unidentified.

Method: immunoSEQ multiplex PCR; TCRdb's copy keeps in-frame clones and lacks some. The data contain approximately 100,000 clones, about 88% of them singletons. The V gene's germline CDR1 is KGHSY and CDR2 FQNENV. V lost 2 bases and J lost 3, with 14 bases in between. The CDR3 sequence is 15 residues long. The material was unstimulated CD4+ T cells sorted from spleen or lymph node cells, obtained before intestinal transplant. This receptor was obtained from a human donor who received an intestinal transplant. This chain uses TRBV16 with TRBJ2-7; no definite D call. The chain's CDR3 is CASSQTLGANYEQYF. The DNA for the CDR3 is TGTGCCAGCAGCCAAACTCTGGGCGCAAACTACGAGCAGTACTTC.